This T cell receptor beta chain was documented in a study of shared clonotypes between healthy human individuals. Across the whole study: Those who served as donors were a couple of women and three men between the ages of 18 and 49.

The authors loaded 150 to 250 ng DNA, 27,000 or so T cell genomes, into sorted-subset replicate PCRs. Repertoires were generated with immunoSEQ multiplex PCR, while TCRdb's copy carries only in-frame clones and drops some. The profile shows roughly 2.6 million clones, more than 90% of them singletons. As concerns this clone: Its cognate antigen is unknown.

This CDR3 spans 18 amino acids. V was clipped by 4 bases and J by 0 bases, with 19 bases between them. Per the germline V gene, CDR1 is SGHRS and CDR2 is YFSETQ. Whole-study results and caveats: The rarefaction results pointed to incomplete sorted-subset sequencing despite large depth. Owing to a small donor count, the genetic and exposure-history diversity represented was limited.

This chain uses TRBV5-1 with TRBJ1-4, with D possibly TRBD1 on 5 matching bases. The sample consisted of naive CD4+ T cells sorted from blood. Noted subset: CD45RA+ positively selected. This receptor was taken from a man aged 18 to 29 in good health. CDR3 sequence: CASSGERGLGATNEKLFF. DNA for the CDR3: TGCGCCAGCAGCGGTGAGAGGGGTTTGGGTGCAACTAATGAAAAACTGTTTTTT.